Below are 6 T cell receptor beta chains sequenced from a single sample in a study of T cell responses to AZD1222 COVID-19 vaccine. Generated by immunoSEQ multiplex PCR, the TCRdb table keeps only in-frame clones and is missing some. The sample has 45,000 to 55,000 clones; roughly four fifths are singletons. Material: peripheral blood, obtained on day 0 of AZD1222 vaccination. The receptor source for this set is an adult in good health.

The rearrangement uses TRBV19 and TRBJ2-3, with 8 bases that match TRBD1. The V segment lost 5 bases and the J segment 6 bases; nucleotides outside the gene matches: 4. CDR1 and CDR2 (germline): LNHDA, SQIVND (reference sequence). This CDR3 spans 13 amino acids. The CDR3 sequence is CASSDRGGDTQYF. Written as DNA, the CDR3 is TGTGCCAGTAGTGACAGGGGTGGGGATACGCAGTATTTT.

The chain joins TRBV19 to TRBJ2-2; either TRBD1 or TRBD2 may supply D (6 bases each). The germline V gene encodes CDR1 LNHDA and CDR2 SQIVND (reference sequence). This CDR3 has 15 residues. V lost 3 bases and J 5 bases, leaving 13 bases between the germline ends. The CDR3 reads CASSMSGGRTGELFF. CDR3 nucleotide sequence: TGTGCCAGTAGTATGAGTGGGGGGCGTACCGGGGAGCTGTTTTTT.

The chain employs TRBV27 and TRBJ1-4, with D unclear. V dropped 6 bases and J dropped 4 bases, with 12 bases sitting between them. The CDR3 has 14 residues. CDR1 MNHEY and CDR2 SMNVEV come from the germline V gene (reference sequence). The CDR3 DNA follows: TGTGCCAGCAGGGAGGGAAGAGGTAATGAAAAACTGTTTTTT. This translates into CASREGRGNEKLFF.

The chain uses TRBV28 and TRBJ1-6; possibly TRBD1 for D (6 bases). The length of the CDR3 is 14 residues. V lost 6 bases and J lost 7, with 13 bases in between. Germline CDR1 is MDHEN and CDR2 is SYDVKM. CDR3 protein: CASSGYRENSPLHF. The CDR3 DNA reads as TGTGCCAGCAGCGGGTACAGGGAAAATTCACCCCTCCACTTT. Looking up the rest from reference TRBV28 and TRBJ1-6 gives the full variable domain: DVKVTQSSRYLVKRTGEKVFLECVQDMDHENMFWYRQDPGLGLRLIYFSYDVKMKEKGDIPEGYSVSREKKERFSLILESASTNQTSMYLCASSGYRENSPLHFGNGTRLTVT.

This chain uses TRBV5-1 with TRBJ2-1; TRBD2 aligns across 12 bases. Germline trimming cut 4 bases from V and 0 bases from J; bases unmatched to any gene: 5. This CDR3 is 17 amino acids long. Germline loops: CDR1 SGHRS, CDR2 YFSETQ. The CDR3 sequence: CASSRTSGVLSYNEQFF. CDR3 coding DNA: TGCGCCAGCAGCCGGACTAGCGGGGTTCTCTCCTACAATGAGCAGTTCTTC.

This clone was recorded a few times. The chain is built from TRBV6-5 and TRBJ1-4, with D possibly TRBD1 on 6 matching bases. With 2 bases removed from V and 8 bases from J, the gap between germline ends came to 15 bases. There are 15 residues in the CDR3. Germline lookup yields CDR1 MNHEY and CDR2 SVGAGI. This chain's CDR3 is CASSYEGVSKEKLFF. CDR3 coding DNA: TGTGCCAGCAGTTACGAGGGGGTTTCGAAGGAAAAACTGTTTTTT.